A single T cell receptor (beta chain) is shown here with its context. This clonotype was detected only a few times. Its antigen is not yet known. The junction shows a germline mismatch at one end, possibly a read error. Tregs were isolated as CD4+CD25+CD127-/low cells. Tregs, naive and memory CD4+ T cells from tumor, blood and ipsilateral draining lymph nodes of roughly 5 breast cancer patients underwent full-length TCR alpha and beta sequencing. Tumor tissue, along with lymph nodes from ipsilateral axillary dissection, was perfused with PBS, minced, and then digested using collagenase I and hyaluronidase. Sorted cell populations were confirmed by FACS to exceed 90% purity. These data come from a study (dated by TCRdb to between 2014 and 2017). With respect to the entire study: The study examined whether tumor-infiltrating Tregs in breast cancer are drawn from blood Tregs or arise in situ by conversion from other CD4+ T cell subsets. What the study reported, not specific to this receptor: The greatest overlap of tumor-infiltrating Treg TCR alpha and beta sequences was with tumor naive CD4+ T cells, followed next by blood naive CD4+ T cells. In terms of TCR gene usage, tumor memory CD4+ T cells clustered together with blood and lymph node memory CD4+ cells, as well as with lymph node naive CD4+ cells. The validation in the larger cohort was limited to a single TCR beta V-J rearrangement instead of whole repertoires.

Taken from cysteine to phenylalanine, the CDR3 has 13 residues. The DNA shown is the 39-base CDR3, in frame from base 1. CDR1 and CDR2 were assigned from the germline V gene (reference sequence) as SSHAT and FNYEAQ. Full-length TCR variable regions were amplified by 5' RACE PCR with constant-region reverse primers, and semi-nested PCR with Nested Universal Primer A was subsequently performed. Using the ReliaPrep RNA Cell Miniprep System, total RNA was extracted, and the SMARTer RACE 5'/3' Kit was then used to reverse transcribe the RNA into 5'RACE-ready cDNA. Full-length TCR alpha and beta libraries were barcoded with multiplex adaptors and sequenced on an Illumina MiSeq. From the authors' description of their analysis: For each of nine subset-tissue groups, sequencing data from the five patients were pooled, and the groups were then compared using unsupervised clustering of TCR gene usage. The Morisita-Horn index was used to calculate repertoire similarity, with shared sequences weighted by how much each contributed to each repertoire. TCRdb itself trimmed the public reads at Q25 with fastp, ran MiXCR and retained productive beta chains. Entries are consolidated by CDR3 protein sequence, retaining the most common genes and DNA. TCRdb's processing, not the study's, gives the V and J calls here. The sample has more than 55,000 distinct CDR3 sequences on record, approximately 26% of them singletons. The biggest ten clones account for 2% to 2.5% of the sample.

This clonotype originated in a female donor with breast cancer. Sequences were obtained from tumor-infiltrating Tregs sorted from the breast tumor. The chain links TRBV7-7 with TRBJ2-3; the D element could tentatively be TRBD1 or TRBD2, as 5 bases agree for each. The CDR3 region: CASSRDSTDTQYF. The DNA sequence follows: TGTGCTAGCAGCCGGGACAGCACAGATACGCAGTATTTT. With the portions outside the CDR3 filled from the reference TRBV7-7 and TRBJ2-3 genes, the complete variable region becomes GAGVSQSPRYKVTKRGQDVTLRCDPISSHATLYWYQQALGQGPEFLTYFNYEAQPDKSGLPSDRFSAERPEGSISTLTIQRTEQRDSAMYRCASSRDSTDTQYFGPGTRLTVL.